This T cell receptor beta chain derives from a study of identical twins. The study, taken as a whole, reports: Fewer insertions marked abundant cord blood beta clonotypes; young adult naive trended weakly, memory not at all.

This clonotype was seen more than once but under ten times. The antigen is not known. In TCRdb, the 5' RACE reads were re-called with MiXCR into one record per CDR3 protein. The repertoire holds 450,000 to 500,000 distinct CDR3 sequences, with 14% as singletons. Germline CDR1 is MNHNS and CDR2 is SASEGT. V gave up 6 bases and J gave up 0 bases, with 15 bases separating them. There are 16 residues in the CDR3. This sample also appeared in a second study, on yellow fever vaccine responses in identical twins.

Source material: CD4+ T cells sorted from blood. The sequence was obtained from a woman aged 18-29 years in good health. The genes are TRBV6-1 and TRBJ1-3; no clear D gene. This chain's CDR3 is CASSRGGPDSGNTIYF. The CDR3 region has the DNA TGTGCCAGCAGCCGAGGAGGGCCGGACTCTGGAAACACCATATATTTT.